What follows are 26 T cell receptor beta chains derived from one specimen sequenced in a study of spatial heterogeneity in lung cancer. Study-wide results and caveats: Intratumoral expanded alpha and beta TCR counts were found to track tumor mutation counts.

Time point specified: sample taken at primary tumor resection. No cognate antigen is known for these TCRs. MiXCR, applied by TCRdb to the 5' RACE reads, yields one record per CDR3 protein. The data hold 7,000 to 8,500 distinct CDR3 sequences, with approximately 13% observed a single time. This sample comprised lung tumor tissue, obtained at surgery. The receptors were gathered from a male donor with early-stage non-small cell lung cancer.

A remark on this clonotype: A library made for alpha chains picked up this beta chain off target, so its size means little. DNA for the CDR3: TGTGCCATCAGTGGGGCCCGACAGGGCGAGCAGTACTTC. Translation: CAISGARQGEQYF. The rearrangement links TRBV10-3 to TRBJ2-7, with 7 bases identical to TRBD1. The germline gives CDR1 ENHRY, CDR2 SYGVKD. The CDR3 runs to 13 residues. V was pared by 4 bases and J by 6 bases, with 6 bases of the junction left unmatched.

Many counts were recorded for this clonotype. This beta chain is off target for a library built for alpha chains, so its abundance means little. The V and J genes are TRBV6-1 and TRBJ2-1, with D possibly matching TRBD2 (5 bases). CDR1 is MNHNS, CDR2 SASEGT, per germline. V was cut by 4 bases and J by 1 base, with 11 bases left in between. The CDR3 length is 15 residues. CDR3 sequence reads: CASSVLADSYNEQFF. The CDR3 DNA follows: TGTGCCAGCAGTGTTCTAGCTGATTCCTACAATGAGCAGTTCTTC.

This clonotype was counted ten times or more. The library was designed around alpha chains, so this beta chain is a stray read whose abundance carries little weight. The chain uses TRBV6-2 or TRBV6-3 and TRBJ1-5, with TRBD1 matching over 11 bases. Germline trimming cut 2 bases from V and 8 bases from J; bases unmatched to any gene: 17. The germline V gene has CDR1 MNHEY and CDR2 SVGEGT. CDR3 size: 19 residues. The CDR3 nucleotides are TGTGCCAGCAGTTACCCCCTTCCCGGACAGGGGGCCGATAAGGAGCCCCAGCATTTT. Amino acid sequence: CASSYPLPGQGADKEPQHF.

This clonotype was recorded many times. Found in a library prepared for alpha chains, this beta chain is an off-target read, and its abundance has little meaning. The CDR3 loop reads CASARGELAFF. The CDR3 DNA reads as TGTGCCAGCGCAAGAGGGGAATTGGCTTTCTTT. The chain recombines TRBV5-6 with TRBJ1-1; the D gene is possibly TRBD1 (5 bases). Germline V gene sequence: CDR1 SGHDT, CDR2 YYEEEE. The CDR3 runs 11 residues. The V end was cut by 7 bases, the J end by 11 bases, with 15 bases between.

In the case of this clonotype: Since it is a stray read in a library aimed at alpha chains, this beta chain has a size that is not meaningful. The chain links TRBV7-8 to TRBJ2-2; D gene ambiguous. The CDR3 runs to 15 residues. The germline gives CDR1 SGHVS, CDR2 FQNEAQ. The V end was cut by 2 bases, the J end by 3 bases, with 10 bases between. CDR3 sequence: CASSLSSAHTGELFF. As DNA, the CDR3 is TGTGCCAGCAGCTTATCATCCGCGCACACCGGGGAGCTGTTTTTT.

This clonotype occurred many times. Because the library targeted alpha chains, this beta chain is an off-target read whose size means little. The rearrangement uses TRBV7-2 and TRBJ2-5, with D possibly being TRBD1 (7 bases). The V end lost 4 bases, the J end lost 5 bases, and 8 bases lay between the germline ends. The CDR3 loop spans 12 amino acids. Germline V gives CDR1 SGHTA, CDR2 FQGNSA. The CDR3 reads CASSSGGETQYF. The CDR3 DNA follows: TGTGCCAGCAGCTCAGGGGGGGAGACCCAGTACTTC.

This clonotype has only a few counts. This beta chain turned up in a library designed for alpha chains; as an off-target read, its abundance says little. The chain carries TRBV12-3 or TRBV12-4 and TRBJ2-2, with 8 bases fitting TRBD1. There are 15 residues in the CDR3. With V trimmed by 6 bases and J by 2 bases, 5 bases remained unmatched. The CDR3 reads CASRSGQGNTGELFF. The CDR3, as DNA: TGTGCCAGCAGATCCGGACAGGGAAACACCGGGGAGCTGTTTTTT.

Concerning this clonotype itself: This beta chain slipped into a library made for alpha chains as a stray read, so its size is not meaningful. The chain uses TRBV24-1 and TRBJ2-3; D is perhaps TRBD1 (5 bases). V gave up 4 bases and J gave up 5 bases, with 9 bases separating them. The CDR3 is 13 amino acids. Looked up from germline, CDR1 is KGHDR and CDR2 is SFDVKD. CDR3 DNA sequence: TGTGCCACCAGTGACGGACATCAAGATACGCAGTATTTT. It yields the protein CATSDGHQDTQYF.

In its sample, this clonotype was seen many times. Found in a library prepared for alpha chains, this beta chain is an off-target read, and its abundance has little meaning. The genes are TRBV6-1 and TRBJ2-1; 7 positions match TRBD2. V shed 8 bases, J shed 5 bases, and the junction held 9 bases outside the gene matches. Germline lookup yields CDR1 MNHNS and CDR2 SASEGT. The CDR3 has 14 amino acids. The CDR3 sequence: CASGGRASNNEQFF. In nucleotides, the CDR3 is TGTGCCAGCGGGGGGAGGGCCTCTAACAATGAGCAGTTCTTC.

This clonotype was recorded many times. Since it is a stray read in a library aimed at alpha chains, this beta chain has a size that is not meaningful. The genes are TRBV15 and TRBJ1-2; D might be TRBD1 (6 bases). Trimming removed 0 bases at V and 5 bases at J, with 13 bases between. The CDR3 loop spans 15 amino acids. CDR1 is LNHNV, CDR2 YYDKDF, per germline (reference sequence). CDR3 residues: CATSRDVGQIYGYTF. As DNA, the CDR3 is TGTGCCACCAGCAGAGATGTAGGACAGATTTATGGCTACACCTTC.

This clonotype was counted ten times or more. This beta chain is off target for a library built for alpha chains, so its abundance means little. The V call is TRBV2, the J call TRBJ1-3, with 9 positions matching TRBD1. J was trimmed by 0 bases and V by 4 bases; bases with no gene match: 7. This CDR3 region has 17 residues. Germline values: CDR1 SNHLY, CDR2 FYNNEI. CDR3 sequence reads: CASSGPGTGSSGNTIYF. CDR3 DNA sequence: TGTGCCAGCAGTGGCCCAGGGACAGGGAGCTCTGGAAACACCATATATTTT.

Many counts were recorded for this clonotype. This may come from a read error, since a much larger clone is one base off. This beta chain turned up in a library designed for alpha chains; as an off-target read, its abundance says little. This chain links TRBV10-3 with TRBJ2-5; D uncertain. Germline loops: CDR1 ENHRY, CDR2 SYGVKD. The CDR3 totals 12 residues. The CDR3 nucleotides are TGTGTCACCGCCGGCCTCCAAGAGACCCAGTACTTC. It translates to CVTAGLQETQYF.

The sample holds many counts of this clonotype. Being off target in a library aimed at alpha chains, this beta chain has a size of little meaning. The rearrangement links TRBV6-2 or TRBV6-3 to TRBJ2-7; perhaps D is TRBD1 or TRBD2 (6 bases each). Germline assignment: CDR1 MNHEY and CDR2 SVGEGT. This CDR3 has 13 residues. The ends were cut back, 5 bases at V and 1 base at J, with 9 bases in the middle. The DNA of the CDR3 is TGTGCCAGCAGTAGGGGGGATTCCTACGAGCAGTACTTC. Amino acids: CASSRGDSYEQYF.

Judged by abundance, this clonotype is medium-sized. This beta chain slipped into a library made for alpha chains as a stray read, so its size is not meaningful. This chain links TRBV29-1 with TRBJ2-1, with D unresolved. V lost 6 bases to trimming and J lost 5 bases, with 5 bases between them. Germline lookup yields CDR1 SQVTM and CDR2 ANQGSEA. This CDR3 comprises 10 residues. CDR3 sequence: CSVNHNEQFF. CDR3 in DNA: TGCAGCGTGAACCACAATGAGCAGTTCTTC.

Many counts were recorded for this clonotype. The library was built for alpha chains, so this beta chain is an off-target read and its size means little. The V gene is TRBV6-2 or TRBV6-3, the J gene TRBJ2-1; 7 positions match TRBD2. CDR1 is MNHEY, CDR2 SVGEGT, per germline. This CDR3 spans 15 amino acids. With 2 bases clipped from V and 10 bases from J, the junction kept 11 bases outside the gene matches. For the CDR3, the DNA is TGTGCCAGCAGTTACGCGGAAGCGGGACGGCGGGAGCAGTTCTTC. Its protein is CASSYAEAGRREQFF.

Points on this clonotype: Found in a library prepared for alpha chains, this beta chain is an off-target read, and its abundance has little meaning. The genes are TRBV29-1 and TRBJ1-2; D not resolved. The germline V and J ends were trimmed by 1 base and 5 bases, with 11 bases remaining between them. The germline V gene has CDR1 SQVTM and CDR2 ANQGSEA. This CDR3 is built from 13 residues. The CDR3 DNA is TGCAGCGTTGAAGTATATCCGGGTTATGGCTACACCTTC. Its translation is CSVEVYPGYGYTF.

By share, this clonotype counts as medium-sized. The library was prepared for alpha chains; this beta chain is a stray read, so its frequency means little. V gene TRBV6-5 combines with J gene TRBJ1-2; tentative D call: TRBD1 (5 bases). Trimming removed 0 bases from V and 0 bases from J, with 11 bases in between. This CDR3 has 16 residues. Per germline, CDR1 MNHEY and CDR2 SVGAGI. The CDR3: CASSYSAMTANYGYTF. Here the CDR3 DNA reads TGTGCCAGCAGTTACTCAGCTATGACAGCTAACTATGGCTACACCTTC.

This clonotype was picked up many times. Because this beta chain is a stray read in a library intended to capture alpha chains, its abundance should not be given much weight. V gene TRBV29-1 combines with J gene TRBJ1-1; D is unresolved. This CDR3 comprises 10 residues. Germline-derived CDR1 and CDR2 are SQVTM and ANQGSEA. Trimming removed 7 bases from V and 8 bases from J, with 11 bases in between. The CDR3 here is CSARAIEAFF. The CDR3 DNA reads TGCAGCGCACGGGCAATAGAAGCTTTCTTT.

In regard to this clonotype: The size of this beta chain means little, since it is a stray read in a library made for alpha chains. The V gene is TRBV20-1, the J gene TRBJ2-3; TRBD2 aligns across 12 bases. Germline V CDR1 and CDR2: DFQATT, SNEGSKA (reference sequence). V dropped 3 bases and J dropped 0; count of bases not matched to a gene: 4. This CDR3 comprises 16 residues. CDR3 loop: CSARAGLAGSTDTQYF. CDR3 DNA: TGCAGTGCTAGGGCCGGACTAGCGGGAAGCACAGATACGCAGTATTTT.

This clonotype appeared many times. This beta chain slipped into a library made for alpha chains as a stray read, so its size is not meaningful. This sequence joins TRBV19 and TRBJ2-3; no clear D. Germline V lookup: CDR1 LNHDA, CDR2 SQIVND (reference sequence). The CDR3 sequence is 14 residues long. Trimming removed 3 bases at V and 8 bases at J, with 15 bases between. The chain's CDR3 is CASSMAVEQSTQYF. The CDR3 DNA sequence: TGTGCCAGTAGTATGGCAGTGGAGCAAAGTACGCAGTATTTT.

Within the sample, this clonotype is medium-sized. Found in a library prepared for alpha chains, this beta chain is an off-target read, and its abundance has little meaning. The chain couples TRBV29-1 to TRBJ1-2, with D possibly being TRBD1 (5 bases). Trimming took 0 bases from V and 7 from J, leaving 12 bases between them. The CDR3 covers 13 residues. Per the germline V gene, CDR1 is SQVTM and CDR2 is ANQGSEA. CDR3 coding DNA: TGCAGCGTTGAAGACCCGGGACTGCGTGGCTACACCTTC. This translates into CSVEDPGLRGYTF.

This clonotype is labeled medium-sized (0.01 to 0.1%). This beta chain is an off-target read within a library intended for alpha chains, so its frequency means little. The chain uses TRBV7-6 and TRBJ1-5; D is ambiguous. Looked up from germline, CDR1 is SGHVS and CDR2 is FNYEAQ. This CDR3 comprises 12 residues. Trimming stripped 2 bases from V and 5 bases from J, with 4 bases between. The CDR3 coding sequence is TGTGCCAGCAGCTTACGGGATCAGCCCCAGCATTTT. Its translation: CASSLRDQPQHF.

Worth noting for this clonotype: Because the library targeted alpha chains, this beta chain is an off-target read whose size means little. The chain is built from TRBV30 and TRBJ2-3, with 7 bases lining up with TRBD1. The CDR3 is 15 amino acids. Germline V gene data show CDR1 as GTSNPN and CDR2 as SVGIG (reference sequence). V lost 4 bases to trimming and J lost 0 bases; unmatched junction nucleotides: 7. In nucleotides, the CDR3 is TGTGCCTGGAACGGGGCAGGGGGAAGCACAGATACGCAGTATTTT. Residues: CAWNGAGGSTDTQYF.

In its sample, this clonotype was seen many times. This beta chain appears as a stray read in a library generated for alpha chains; its size is not informative. This chain links TRBV6-1 with TRBJ2-7; D is ambiguous. Germline assignment: CDR1 MNHNS and CDR2 SASEGT. With 7 bases removed from V and 0 bases from J, the gap between germline ends came to 13 bases. The CDR3 extends over 14 amino acids. The CDR3 reads CASTSQSSSYEQYF. The CDR3 nucleotides read TGTGCCAGCACTTCACAGAGTTCCTCCTACGAGCAGTACTTC.

Notes on this clonotype: This beta chain is an off-target read within a library intended for alpha chains, so its frequency means little. The chain joins TRBV7-2 to TRBJ1-2; 7 bases align to TRBD1. The CDR3 spans 14 residues. Germline V gives CDR1 SGHTA, CDR2 FQGNSA. The V gene end was trimmed by 4 bases and the J gene end by 5 bases; junction bases not matched to a gene: 7. CDR3 loop: CASSSRQGSYGYTF. CDR3 DNA: TGTGCCAGCAGCTCTAGACAGGGCTCGTATGGCTACACCTTC.

By sample fraction, this clonotype is medium-sized (0.01 to 0.1%). Because the library targeted alpha chains, this beta chain is an off-target read whose size means little. V and J are TRBV14 and TRBJ1-4; D gene ambiguous. The CDR3 runs to 15 residues. CDR1 and CDR2 from the germline V gene are SGHDN and FVKESK. V gave up 5 bases and J gave up 3 bases, with 13 bases separating them. Here the CDR3 reads CASSNLHFPNEKLFF. CDR3 bases: TGTGCCAGCAGCAACTTACACTTTCCTAATGAAAAACTGTTTTTT.